A single T cell receptor (beta chain) is shown here with its context. The antigen remains unidentified. These data come from a study of T cell responses to AZD1222 COVID-19 vaccine. The study's findings and limits: Among those given AZD1222, only 6 or 7 were seropositive at baseline. Mostly white British, mostly female donors; authors suggested clonal diversity may be underestimated. The study found Spike-specific TCR breadth and depth rose after two AZD1222 doses.

CDR3 length equals 17 residues. Germline lookup yields CDR1 SGHTA and CDR2 FQGNSA. Trimming removed 5 bases from V and 3 bases from J, with 23 bases in between. TCRdb keeps only in-frame clones here, not all; method: immunoSEQ multiplex PCR. The sample has approximately 100,000 clones, 75% to 90% seen once; the top ten hold approximately 5.5%. This receptor was obtained from an adult in good health. The material sequenced was peripheral blood, taken on day 0 of AZD1222 vaccination. This chain connects TRBV7-2 to TRBJ2-7; tentatively, D is TRBD2 (6 bases). The CDR3 is CASSRLRGVETSYEQYF. The CDR3 DNA sequence: TGTGCCAGCAGCAGGCTTAGAGGGGTGGAGACTAGCTACGAGCAGTACTTC.